These 29 T cell receptor beta chains were all obtained from the same sample, sequenced in a study of cytotoxic CD8 clonotypes in ibrutinib-treated CLL. The protocol was immunoSEQ multiplex PCR, while the TCRdb copy is restricted to in-frame clones and leaves out a portion. This sample has approximately 50,000 clones, with roughly 70% found just once. The sample consisted of PBMCs, taken after 12 months of ibrutinib treatment. These receptor sequences come from a human donor with chronic lymphocytic leukemia.

Here the CDR3 reads CASSQHETQYF. The CDR3 region has the DNA TGTGCCAGCAGCCAGCATGAGACCCAGTACTTC. This chain joins TRBV6-5 and TRBJ2-5; D is undetermined. Looked up from germline, CDR1 is MNHEY and CDR2 is SVGAGI. There are 11 residues in the CDR3. Trimming took off 6 bases at V and 5 bases at J, with 7 bases between the two ends.

This clone has just a few counts. The CDR3 loop reads CASSYSGISSTDTQYF. Here the CDR3 DNA reads TGTGCCAGCAGTTACTCAGGGATCTCTAGCACAGATACGCAGTATTTT. The V call is TRBV6-5, the J call TRBJ2-3; the D is unclear. Germline assignment: CDR1 MNHEY and CDR2 SVGAGI. V was cut by 0 bases and J by 0 bases, with 10 bases left in between. The CDR3 runs to 16 residues.

There are a few counts of this clone. The chain recombines TRBV27 with TRBJ2-5, with 7 bases that match TRBD1. Looked up from germline, CDR1 is MNHEY and CDR2 is SMNVEV (reference sequence). This CDR3 is 14 amino acids long. The trim removed 5 bases at V and 4 bases at J, leaving 7 bases unmatched. CDR3 nucleotides: TGTGCCAGCAGTGGAGACAGGGCTCCAGAGACCCAGTACTTC. Its protein is CASSGDRAPETQYF.

This chain joins TRBV7-9 and TRBJ2-1, with TRBD1 matching over 7 bases. The CDR3 is made up of 15 amino acids. CDR1 and CDR2 from the germline V gene are SEHNR and FQNEAQ (reference sequence). With V trimmed by 3 bases and J by 6 bases, 8 bases remained unmatched. CDR3 sequence: CASSLSGTVGNEQFF. CDR3 sequence (DNA): TGTGCCAGCAGCTTGTCCGGGACAGTGGGCAATGAGCAGTTCTTC. Based on the CDR3 plus reference TRBV7-9 and TRBJ2-1, the full variable domain is DTGVSQNPRHKITKRGQNVTFRCDPISEHNRLYWYRQTLGQGPEFLTYFQNEAQLEKSRLLSDRFSAERPKGSFSTLEIQRTEQGDSAMYLCASSLSGTVGNEQFFGPGTRLTVL.

The J gene is TRBJ1-4, the V gene TRBV28; 9 bases line up with TRBD1. The CDR3 extends over 15 amino acids. Germline CDR1 MDHEN, CDR2 SYDVKM. With V trimmed by 6 bases and J by 8 bases, 10 bases remained unmatched. The CDR3 protein is CASRGQGHRSEKLFF. The CDR3 DNA reads TGTGCCAGCAGAGGACAGGGGCACCGAAGCGAAAAACTGTTTTTT.

The chain has TRBV6-5 and TRBJ2-2; D gene ambiguous. V was trimmed by 4 bases and J by 7 bases, leaving 10 bases between them. Germline CDR1 reads MNHEY; CDR2 reads SVGAGI. The CDR3 extends over 13 amino acids. Written as DNA, the CDR3 is TGTGCCAGCAGTTTCACAGTTGGCGGGGAGCTGTTTTTT. Residues: CASSFTVGGELFF.

V usage is TRBV9 and J usage is TRBJ2-7, with TRBD2 matching over 8 bases. Trimming removed 2 bases from V and 2 bases from J; junction bases left unmatched: 12. This CDR3 is 17 amino acids long. Germline loops: CDR1 SGDLS, CDR2 YYNGEE. The CDR3 DNA sequence: TGTGCCAGCAGCGTTATTTCTAGCGGGCGGTCGGCCTACGAGCAGTACTTC. It encodes CASSVISSGRSAYEQYF.

This clone was counted between two and nine times. CDR3 DNA: TGTGCCTGGAGCTTGGGAGGTTTCGGCAATCAGCCCCAGCATTTT. It codes for CAWSLGGFGNQPQHF. The rearrangement uses TRBV30 and TRBJ1-5, with unresolved D. Trimming cost V 3 bases and J 2 bases, with 14 bases left between them. Germline V gene sequence: CDR1 GTSNPN, CDR2 SVGIG (reference sequence). This CDR3 has 15 residues.

This chain connects TRBV7-2 to TRBJ2-5, with TRBD2 matching over 9 bases. Germline-derived CDR1 and CDR2 are SGHTA and FQGNSA. The CDR3 is made up of 15 amino acids. V lost 0 bases and J lost 2; bases outside the gene matches: 1. CDR3 sequence (DNA): TGTGCCAGCAGCTTAGCGCGGGGGGGGCAAGAGACCCAGTACTTC. Translating gives CASSLARGGQETQYF. The whole variable domain, filled in from reference TRBV7-2 and TRBJ2-5, reads GAGVSQSPSNKVTEKGKDVELRCDPISGHTALYWYRQSLGQGLEFLIYFQGNSAPDKSGLPSDRFSAERTGGSVSTLTIQRTQQEDSAVYLCASSLARGGQETQYFGPGTRLLVL.

The chain uses TRBV6-5 and TRBJ2-7; 9 bases match TRBD1. Unmatched junction bases numbered 11, after V lost 7 bases and J lost 7 bases. The germline V gene encodes CDR1 MNHEY and CDR2 SVGAGI. The CDR3 covers 14 residues. CDR3 nucleotides: TGTGCCAGCAAAGCCTTGACAGGGGGGAGGGAGCAGTACTTC. Its translation is CASKALTGGREQYF.

The genes are TRBV30 and TRBJ2-5; 7 nucleotides match TRBD2. The junction had 8 bases not matched to a gene; V was cut back by 3 bases and J by 4 bases. The CDR3 has 14 residues. Germline CDR1 and CDR2: GTSNPN and SVGIG (reference sequence). CDR3 in amino acids: CAWSAGTMVETQYF. As DNA, the CDR3 is TGTGCCTGGAGCGCAGGGACTATGGTAGAGACCCAGTACTTC.

This clone turned up a few times. At one end the junction does not follow the germline gene, possibly because of a read error. CDR3 region: CASSATQNAEAFF. As DNA, the CDR3 is TGTGCCAGCAGCGCGACCCAGAACGCTGAAGCTTTCTTT. This rearrangement joins TRBV5-4 to TRBJ1-1; D is unclear. The CDR3 length is 13 residues. Germline V gene lookup returns CDR1 SGHNT and CDR2 YYREEE (reference sequence).

This chain connects TRBV11-2 to TRBJ2-1; tentative D call: TRBD2 (5 bases). The germline CDR1 and CDR2 sequences are SGHAT and FQNNGV. V lost 5 bases and J 4 bases, leaving 15 bases between the germline ends. The CDR3 has 15 residues. CDR3 protein: CASSPERLAYNEQFF. The CDR3 DNA follows: TGTGCCAGCAGCCCAGAGCGGCTCGCGTACAATGAGCAGTTCTTC.

This clone was counted only a few times. The gene calls are TRBV4-2 and TRBJ1-1, with D tentatively TRBD1 (5 bases). V was cut by 4 bases and J by 2 bases, with 11 bases left in between. The CDR3 is 14 residues long. Germline loops: CDR1 LGHNA, CDR2 YNFKEQ. The CDR3 region has the DNA TGTGCCAGCAGCCCAGCGGGGCGAAACACTGAAGCTTTCTTT. Residues: CASSPAGRNTEAFF.

This clone was observed a few times. This chain connects TRBV6-1 to TRBJ1-5; 8 positions match TRBD1. V lost 6 bases and J lost 5; bases outside the gene matches: 9. Looked up from germline, CDR1 is MNHNS and CDR2 is SASEGT. This CDR3 is 15 amino acids long. The CDR3 protein is CASRLSGGAYQPQHF. The DNA of the CDR3 is TGTGCCAGCAGGCTATCAGGGGGCGCTTATCAGCCCCAGCATTTT.

CDR3 protein: CASSESPAGGIKETQYF. CDR3 in DNA: TGCGCCAGCAGTGAGTCGCCAGCGGGAGGGATAAAAGAGACCCAGTACTTC. The V and J genes are TRBV10-1 and TRBJ2-5, with 10 bases identical to TRBD2. The CDR3 totals 17 residues. V gave up 0 bases and J gave up 3 bases; unmatched junction bases: 7. Germline V lookup: CDR1 WNHNN, CDR2 SYGVQD (reference sequence).

The chain is built from TRBV5-1 and TRBJ2-7, with D possibly TRBD1 on 6 matching bases. Germline loops: CDR1 SGHRS, CDR2 YFSETQ. The CDR3 extends over 15 amino acids. Deletions cut 0 bases from V and 1 base from J, with 11 bases between. CDR3 in amino acids: CASSLGQGPSYEQYF. As DNA, the CDR3 is TGCGCCAGCAGCTTGGGGCAGGGGCCGTCCTACGAGCAGTACTTC.

This chain connects TRBV11-3 to TRBJ2-1; D possibly matches TRBD1 or TRBD2 (5 bases each). The germline V gene encodes CDR1 SGHNT and CDR2 YENEEA. CDR3 length equals 15 residues. V was clipped by 1 base and J by 7 bases, with 14 bases between them. CDR3 in amino acids: CASSLGASGRNEQFF. The DNA of the CDR3 is TGTGCCAGCAGCTTAGGGGCGTCAGGGAGAAATGAGCAGTTCTTC.

The CDR3, as DNA: TGCGCCAGCAGCGAGGGGACTAGCTCCTACAATGAGCAGTTCTTC. Protein: CASSEGTSSYNEQFF. V gene TRBV5-1 combines with J gene TRBJ2-1, with 8 bases lining up with TRBD2. The CDR3 extends over 15 amino acids. Looked up from germline, CDR1 is SGHRS and CDR2 is YFSETQ. The trim removed 4 bases at V and 0 bases at J, leaving 3 bases unmatched.

This clone showed up just a few times. CDR3 in DNA: TGTGCCAGCAGCCTGGGTTGGGTGAGCAATCAGCCCCAGCATTTT. Protein: CASSLGWVSNQPQHF. V is TRBV5-6 and J is TRBJ1-5; D remains ambiguous. Germline CDR1 SGHDT, CDR2 YYEEEE. The CDR3 is 15 amino acids. V was shortened by 4 bases and J by 1 base, with 12 bases between the two germline ends.

J is TRBJ2-1 and V is TRBV9; possibly TRBD2 for D (5 bases). V was clipped by 0 bases and J by 10 bases, with 14 bases between them. The CDR3 spans 14 residues. The germline V gene has CDR1 SGDLS and CDR2 YYNGEE. The CDR3 DNA sequence: TGTGCCAGCAGCGTAGATTGGAGGCTTACAGAGCAGTTCTTC. This gives the protein CASSVDWRLTEQFF.

The rearrangement uses TRBV15 and TRBJ1-3; maybe TRBD1 (6 bases). The V gene lost 4 bases and the J gene lost 7 bases, with 11 bases spanning the gap. Germline values: CDR1 LNHNV, CDR2 YYDKDF (reference sequence). This CDR3 is 13 amino acids long. CDR3 amino acids: CATSIRGGNTIYF. The CDR3 DNA sequence: TGTGCCACCAGCATCAGGGGTGGGAACACCATATATTTT.

The sample holds many counts of this clone. The V and J genes are TRBV19 and TRBJ1-1; the D is unclear. The CDR3 consists of 14 residues. V lost 3 bases and J lost 3, with 11 bases in between. CDR1 is LNHDA and CDR2 is SQIVND in the germline V gene (reference sequence). The CDR3 protein is CASSIISRDTEAFF. DNA for the CDR3: TGTGCCAGTAGTATCATTTCTCGGGACACTGAAGCTTTCTTT.

CDR3 nucleotides: TGTGCCATCAGCCGTAGACAGGCAGACTCTGGGGCCAACGTCCTGACTTTC. Its translation is CAISRRQADSGANVLTF. The gene calls are TRBV10-3 and TRBJ2-6; a possible D gene is TRBD1 (6 bases). CDR1 and CDR2 (germline): ENHRY, SYGVKD. The CDR3 is 17 residues long. V lost 6 bases to trimming and J lost 0 bases, with 15 bases between them.

The V and J genes are TRBV5-1 and TRBJ2-1; D remains ambiguous. The CDR3 has 15 residues. CDR1 and CDR2 (germline): SGHRS, YFSETQ. V dropped 0 bases and J dropped 3 bases, with 10 bases sitting between them. The CDR3 reads CASSLGQSRYNEQFF. The DNA for the CDR3 is TGCGCCAGCAGCTTGGGTCAGTCCCGCTACAATGAGCAGTTCTTC.

This chain uses TRBV4-3 with TRBJ2-2, with 8 bases matching TRBD2. The V gene end was trimmed by 0 bases and the J gene end by 4 bases; junction bases not matched to a gene: 7. The CDR3 is 17 residues long. Germline CDR1 reads LGHNA; CDR2 reads YSLEER. The CDR3 DNA reads as TGCGCCAGCAGCCAAGATCTCGGGGGGGTAGGCACCGGGGAGCTGTTTTTT. Translated: CASSQDLGGVGTGELFF.

Notes on this clone: Other DNA sequences in the same sample also yield this CDR3. The CDR3: CAWRGTGTYEQYF. CDR3 nucleotides: TGTGCCTGGAGAGGGACAGGGACCTACGAGCAGTACTTC. The chain links TRBV30 to TRBJ2-7, with 9 bases identical to TRBD1. The J segment lost 2 bases and the V segment lost 3 bases, leaving 2 bases of the junction unmatched. This CDR3 contains 13 residues. Germline CDR1 is GTSNPN and CDR2 is SVGIG (reference sequence). The full variable domain, in which reference TRBV30 and TRBJ2-7 provide the parts outside the CDR3, is SQTIHQWPATLVQPVGSPLSLECTVEGTSNPNLYWYRQAAGRGLQLLFYSVGIGQISSEVPQNLSASRPQDRQFILSSKKLLLSDSGFYLCAWRGTGTYEQYFGPGTRLTVT.

The rearrangement uses TRBV2 and TRBJ2-5, with D perhaps given as TRBD1 or TRBD2 (5 bases each). Per germline, CDR1 SNHLY and CDR2 FYNNEI. The CDR3 sequence is 13 residues long. Trimming took off 7 bases at V and 4 bases at J, with 13 bases between the two ends. The CDR3 DNA sequence: TGTGCCAGCACTCCGGGGCTCGGAGAGACCCAGTACTTC. This sequence encodes CASTPGLGETQYF.

This chain connects TRBV6-5 to TRBJ2-1; 8 positions agree with TRBD2. The J segment lost 6 bases and the V segment lost 7 bases, leaving 5 bases of the junction unmatched. Per germline, CDR1 MNHEY and CDR2 SVGAGI. The CDR3 loop spans 13 amino acids. The CDR3 loop reads CASKAGGTNEQFF. The CDR3 DNA reads as TGTGCCAGCAAGGCGGGAGGCACCAATGAGCAGTTCTTC.